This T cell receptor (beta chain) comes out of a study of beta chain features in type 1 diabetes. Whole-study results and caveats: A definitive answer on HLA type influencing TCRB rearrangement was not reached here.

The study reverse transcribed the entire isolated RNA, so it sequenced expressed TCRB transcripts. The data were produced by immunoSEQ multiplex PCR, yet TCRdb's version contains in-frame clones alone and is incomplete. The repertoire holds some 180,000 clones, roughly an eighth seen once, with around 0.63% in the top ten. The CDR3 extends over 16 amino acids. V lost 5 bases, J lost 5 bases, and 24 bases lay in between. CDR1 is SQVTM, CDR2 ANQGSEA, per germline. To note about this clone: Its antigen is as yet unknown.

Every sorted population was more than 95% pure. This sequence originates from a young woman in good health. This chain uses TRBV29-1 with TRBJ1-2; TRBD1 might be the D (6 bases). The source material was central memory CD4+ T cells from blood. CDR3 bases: TGCAGCGTTCCAAACCTAGCCGCAGGGGTGCCGTATGGCTACACCTTC. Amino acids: CSVPNLAAGVPYGYTF.